Presented here are 15 T cell receptor beta chains from one specimen sequenced in a study of T cells in Graves' hyperthyroidism and ophthalmopathy. RNA transcripts gave rise to amplified TCR beta CDR3 regions. A first-round RT-PCR of the TCR CDR3 used the HTBI primer set. TCRdb reanalysed the multiplex PCR reads using MiXCR and keeps one entry per CDR3 protein. The sample records 650,000 to 850,000 distinct CDR3 sequences, around 20% being singletons. What was sequenced was blood. These receptors originate from a woman aged 45 to 65 with Graves' hyperthyroidism that later progressed to Graves' ophthalmopathy.

This clonotype was recorded many times. J is TRBJ1-1 and V is TRBV10-3, with D unresolved. The CDR3 runs 13 residues. Germline CDR1 ENHRY, CDR2 SYGVKD. V shed 6 bases and J shed 2 bases, with 10 bases lying between them. The CDR3 sequence: CAIRGSLNTEAFF. The CDR3 nucleotides are TGTGCCATCAGGGGGAGTTTAAACACTGAAGCTTTCTTT.

Many counts were recorded for this clonotype. The V call is TRBV11-2, the J call TRBJ1-4, with D possibly matching TRBD1 (6 bases). The germline V gene has CDR1 SGHAT and CDR2 FQNNGV. V lost 4 bases to trimming and J lost 8 bases, with 17 bases between them. This CDR3 has 15 residues. CDR3 sequence (DNA): TGTGCCAGCAGCTCCTGGGGGGGGGGCAGCGAAAAACTGTTTTTT. Translating gives CASSSWGGGSEKLFF.

This clonotype was counted only a few times. The V call is TRBV15, the J call TRBJ1-4; weak D call: TRBD1 (6 bases). Trimming took 3 bases from V and 4 from J, leaving 9 bases between them. The CDR3 spans 14 residues. The germline V gene encodes CDR1 LNHNV and CDR2 YYDKDF (reference sequence). CDR3 protein: CATSRDRVNEKLFF. CDR3 nucleotide sequence: TGTGCCACCAGCAGGGACAGAGTTAATGAAAAACTGTTTTTT.

This clonotype has ten or more counts. The rearrangement uses TRBV12-3 or TRBV12-4 and TRBJ1-2; D is unclear. The CDR3 is 12 residues long. V gave up 7 bases and J gave up 8 bases, with 14 bases separating them. In DNA form, the CDR3 reads TGTGCCAGCACTCTTAGTGGGGAAGGCTACACCTTC. This translates into CASTLSGEGYTF.

The chain couples TRBV11-1 to TRBJ2-3; tentatively, D is TRBD1 (6 bases). V was trimmed by 1 base and J by 1 base, leaving 9 bases between them. The CDR3 spans 15 residues. Germline CDR1 and CDR2: SGHAT and FQDESV (reference sequence). The CDR3 region has the DNA TGTGCCAGCAGCTTAGGACAGGTCGGCACAGATACGCAGTATTTT. This codes for CASSLGQVGTDTQYF.

The chain is built from TRBV30 and TRBJ1-2; D not resolved. The germline CDR1 and CDR2 sequences are GTSNPN and SVGIG (reference sequence). The CDR3 consists of 11 residues. V dropped 3 bases and J dropped 7 bases, with 9 bases sitting between them. The CDR3 region has the DNA TGTGCCTGGAGCCCTGGAGCTGGCTACACCTTC. Its translation: CAWSPGAGYTF.

This clonotype occurred a few times. The J gene is TRBJ1-3, the V gene TRBV7-9; no firm D call. The CDR3 covers 14 residues. V was clipped by 3 bases and J by 0 bases, with 6 bases between them. Germline-derived CDR1 and CDR2 are SEHNR and FQNEAQ (reference sequence). CDR3 sequence reads: CASSFFNSGNTIYF. In DNA, the CDR3 is TGTGCCAGCAGCTTTTTCAACTCTGGAAACACCATATATTTT.

The chain is built from TRBV12-3 or TRBV12-4 and TRBJ2-6; tentatively, D is TRBD1 (5 bases). The CDR3 is 16 residues long. Trimming stripped 6 bases from V and 0 bases from J, with 12 bases between. CDR3 coding DNA: TGTGCCAGCAGACCTGACAGTTACTCTGGGGCCAACGTCCTGACTTTC. Encoded protein: CASRPDSYSGANVLTF.

The chain has TRBV12-5 and TRBJ1-2, with D possibly being TRBD1 (5 bases). V was pared by 5 bases and J by 5 bases, with 15 bases between. The CDR3 totals 14 residues. The V gene's germline CDR1 is LGHNT and CDR2 FRNRAP. CDR3 bases: TGTGCTAGTGGTCCTATGACAGTTTTTTATGGCTACACCTTC. As protein: CASGPMTVFYGYTF.

Worth noting for this clonotype: A read error may be the cause here, since a much bigger clone is one base away. The chain combines TRBV18 with TRBJ2-5; D might be TRBD1 (5 bases). V was pared by 3 bases and J by 10 bases, with 12 bases between. CDR1 and CDR2 from the germline V gene are KGHSH and LQKENI. The length of the CDR3 is 12 residues. CDR3 loop: CASSPAPRGQYF. CDR3 nucleotides: TGTGCCAGCTCACCGGCACCTAGGGGCCAGTACTTC.

The genes are TRBV27 and TRBJ1-2, with TRBD1 as a possible D gene (6 bases). This CDR3 contains 15 residues. Germline V CDR1 and CDR2: MNHEY, SMNVEV (reference sequence). V lost 7 bases and J 3 bases, leaving 18 bases between the germline ends. In DNA form, the CDR3 reads TGTGCCAGCATAGGTTTTTTTCAGGGGCACTATGGCTACACCTTC. It specifies CASIGFFQGHYGYTF.

The CDR3 sequence is CATSDSGGTSGNTIYF. The CDR3 coding sequence is TGTGCCACCAGTGATTCCGGGGGGACCTCTGGAAACACCATATATTTT. The chain is built from TRBV24-1 and TRBJ1-3; TRBD1 might be the D (5 bases). The V end lost 2 bases, the J end lost 0 bases, and 10 bases lay between the germline ends. This CDR3 region has 16 residues. Germline lookup yields CDR1 KGHDR and CDR2 SFDVKD.

This clonotype has a count of ten or more. Here the CDR3 reads CASSLGQGKTDTQYF. DNA of the CDR3: TGTGCCAGCAGCCTAGGACAGGGAAAGACAGATACGCAGTATTTT. This chain connects TRBV2 to TRBJ2-3, with 8 bases matching TRBD1. V was pared by 6 bases and J by 3 bases, with 8 bases of the junction left unmatched. The CDR3 has 15 amino acids. The V gene's germline CDR1 is SNHLY and CDR2 FYNNEI.

CDR3 nucleotides: TGTGCCAGCAGCCTCCTGACAGGGTCCTTCGATGAGCAGTTCTTC. Its translation is CASSLLTGSFDEQFF. The chain uses TRBV7-8 and TRBJ2-1; 7 nucleotides agree with TRBD1. The length of the CDR3 is 15 residues. V shed 5 bases, J shed 8 bases, and the junction held 12 bases outside the gene matches. Germline CDR1 reads SGHVS; CDR2 reads FQNEAQ. Together with reference TRBV7-8 and TRBJ2-1, the CDR3 gives the full variable domain: GAGVSQSPRYKVAKRGQDVALRCDPISGHVSLFWYQQALGQGPEFLTYFQNEAQLDKSGLPSDRFFAERPEGSVSTLKIQRTQQEDSAVYLCASSLLTGSFDEQFFGPGTRLTVL.

In this sample, this clonotype turned up a few times. This chain uses TRBV5-1 with TRBJ2-3; D could derive from TRBD1 or TRBD2 (5 bases each). The CDR3 has 16 residues. With 2 bases removed from V and 2 bases from J, the gap between germline ends came to 15 bases. Germline V lookup: CDR1 SGHRS, CDR2 YFSETQ. The CDR3 bases are TGCGCCAGCAGCTTCGAAGGGACGGGATCCACAGATACGCAGTATTTT. As protein: CASSFEGTGSTDTQYF.